A single sample gave rise to the 31 T cell receptor beta chains below, sequenced in a study of T cells in Graves' hyperthyroidism and ophthalmopathy. Amplified TCR beta CDR3 regions derived from RNA transcripts. The HTBI set primed first-round TCR CDR3 RT-PCR. TCRdb ran MiXCR on the multiplex PCR reads and lists one entry per CDR3 protein. The table includes a few hundred thousand distinct CDR3 sequences, 17% detected once. Sequencing was carried out using blood. Source of these receptors: a woman in her sixties or seventies with Graves' ophthalmopathy.

This clonotype has just a few counts. The CDR3 protein is CASSRAKGDRDRGYLTTYNEQFF. CDR3 in DNA: TGCGCCAGCAGCCGGGCTAAAGGGGACCGGGACAGGGGATATCTCACCACCTACAATGAGCAGTTCTTC. The J gene is TRBJ2-1, the V gene TRBV4-1; 10 nucleotides align to TRBD1. The V gene end was trimmed by 4 bases and the J gene end by 2 bases; junction bases not matched to a gene: 26. The CDR3 has 23 amino acids. Germline values: CDR1 MGHRA, CDR2 YSYEKL.

This clonotype came up many times. The chain recombines TRBV20-1 with TRBJ1-1, with D perhaps TRBD1 (6 bases). Trimming removed 4 bases from V and 4 bases from J, with 13 bases in between. CDR1 and CDR2 (germline): DFQATT, SNEGSKA (reference sequence). The length of the CDR3 is 13 residues. CDR3 amino acids: CSATRGPGTEAFF. In DNA, the CDR3 is TGCAGTGCTACCAGGGGTCCGGGCACTGAAGCTTTCTTT.

This clonotype came up many times. The V and J genes are TRBV7-9 and TRBJ2-7, with TRBD1 matching over 7 bases. Germline loops: CDR1 SEHNR, CDR2 FQNEAQ (reference sequence). The junction had 5 bases not matched to a gene; V was cut back by 6 bases and J by 3 bases. CDR3 length equals 13 residues. The CDR3 coding sequence is TGTGCCAGCAGTTTTGACAGGGACTACGAGCAGTACTTC. This codes for CASSFDRDYEQYF.

This clonotype was found many times. The rearrangement links TRBV28 to TRBJ2-7; D is possibly TRBD1 or TRBD2 (5 bases each). V lost 8 bases, J lost 1 base, and 9 bases lay in between. The CDR3 sequence is 12 residues long. Germline V CDR1 and CDR2: MDHEN, SYDVKM. In nucleotides, the CDR3 is TGTGCCAGCGAGGGACGGTCCTACGAGCAGTACTTC. This codes for CASEGRSYEQYF.

This clonotype was recorded many times. The V gene is TRBV9, the J gene TRBJ2-7, with 9 bases matching TRBD1. The germline V gene has CDR1 SGDLS and CDR2 YYNGEE. The CDR3 totals 16 residues. With 3 bases clipped from V and 3 bases from J, the junction kept 10 bases outside the gene matches. The CDR3: CASSEGPPGQGYEQYF. The CDR3 nucleotides are TGTGCCAGCAGCGAGGGGCCTCCGGGACAGGGCTACGAGCAGTACTTC.

This clonotype occurred many times. The V and J genes are TRBV2 and TRBJ2-1; the D gene is possibly TRBD1 (6 bases). The CDR3 has 12 amino acids. Germline lookup yields CDR1 SNHLY and CDR2 FYNNEI. The germline V and J ends were trimmed by 6 bases and 10 bases, with 13 bases remaining between them. The CDR3 DNA reads as TGTGCCAGCAGCGCCCCCGGGACAGAGCAGTTCTTC. Amino acids: CASSAPGTEQFF.

This clonotype was seen repeatedly, ten times or more. The chain joins TRBV7-9 to TRBJ1-1, with 7 bases identical to TRBD1. CDR3 size: 17 residues. In germline, CDR1 is SEHNR, CDR2 FQNEAQ (reference sequence). Trimming removed 1 base from V and 0 bases from J; junction bases left unmatched: 8. CDR3 protein: CASSLDGLGQLNTEAFF. Written as DNA, the CDR3 is TGTGCCAGCAGCTTAGATGGGTTGGGACAGCTGAACACTGAAGCTTTCTTT.

The genes are TRBV7-8 and TRBJ2-4, with D possibly being TRBD1 (6 bases). The V end was cut by 5 bases, the J end by 5 bases, with 10 bases between. This CDR3 spans 13 amino acids. The germline CDR1 and CDR2 sequences are SGHVS and FQNEAQ. The DNA for the CDR3 is TGTGCCAGCAGCCTACAGGGAGAAAACATTCAGTACTTC. Translated: CASSLQGENIQYF.

CDR3 sequence: CATSRAGTSGLDEQFF. CDR3 in DNA: TGTGCCACCAGCAGAGCCGGGACTAGCGGGCTCGATGAGCAGTTCTTC. The gene calls are TRBV15 and TRBJ2-1; TRBD2 matches at 12 bases. The CDR3 is made up of 16 amino acids. The trim removed 1 base at V and 8 bases at J, leaving 6 bases unmatched. Germline loops: CDR1 LNHNV, CDR2 YYDKDF (reference sequence).

The V gene is TRBV7-2, the J gene TRBJ2-1; D is perhaps TRBD1 (6 bases). V gave up 5 bases and J gave up 5 bases, with 13 bases separating them. CDR1 and CDR2 from the germline V gene are SGHTA and FQGNSA. The CDR3 consists of 14 residues. CDR3 nucleotide sequence: TGTGCCAGCAGCCGAACAAGGACAGACAATGAGCAGTTCTTC. Translating gives CASSRTRTDNEQFF.

In this sample, this clonotype turned up many times. The chain employs TRBV27 and TRBJ2-2; unclear D gene. CDR3 length: 13 amino acids. Trimming pared 6 bases from V and 3 bases from J, leaving 8 bases between. CDR1 is MNHEY, CDR2 SMNVEV, per germline (reference sequence). The CDR3 spells CASSRPYTGELFF. CDR3 in DNA: TGTGCCAGCAGCCGCCCCTACACCGGGGAGCTGTTTTTT.

J is TRBJ1-6 and V is TRBV19; D is perhaps TRBD1 (5 bases). The germline V gene has CDR1 LNHDA and CDR2 SQIVND (reference sequence). The CDR3 runs 17 residues. V dropped 7 bases and J dropped 8 bases, with 24 bases sitting between them. The chain's CDR3 is CASTPGPAAKRDSPLHF. The CDR3 coding sequence is TGTGCCAGTACTCCGGGACCCGCTGCTAAAAGGGATTCACCCCTCCACTTT.

This clonotype was counted a few times. This chain links TRBV20-1 with TRBJ2-3, with D unclear. The CDR3 extends over 16 amino acids. The germline gives CDR1 DFQATT, CDR2 SNEGSKA (reference sequence). V lost 0 bases, J lost 0 bases, and 13 bases lay in between. The CDR3 nucleotides read TGCAGTGCTAGAGAAGCACAGAAAAGCAGCACAGATACGCAGTATTTT. Protein: CSAREAQKSSTDTQYF.

Remarks on this clonotype: A read error may account for a junction end that differs from germline. The gene calls are TRBV12-3 or TRBV12-4 and TRBJ2-1; no firm D call. This CDR3 region has 11 residues. Here the CDR3 reads CASSLQSELFF. Written as DNA, the CDR3 is TGTGCCAGCAGTTTACAATCAGAGCTGTTCTTC.

The chain couples TRBV4-3 to TRBJ2-1; TRBD2 aligns across 11 bases. The CDR3 length is 19 residues. Losses at the gene ends were 0 bases for V and 1 base for J; bases not matched to a gene: 8. Germline loops: CDR1 LGHNA, CDR2 YSLEER. CDR3 sequence: CASSQDRLAGGTSYNEQFF. CDR3 sequence (DNA): TGCGCCAGCAGCCAAGACAGGCTAGCGGGGGGTACATCCTACAATGAGCAGTTCTTC.

This clonotype has ten or more counts. This chain joins TRBV28 and TRBJ2-7; D is possibly TRBD1 (5 bases). This CDR3 spans 15 amino acids. The V end was cut by 1 base, the J end by 5 bases, with 15 bases between. Germline V gene lookup returns CDR1 MDHEN and CDR2 SYDVKM. CDR3 in DNA: TGTGCCAGCAGTTTATTGGGTCAGGGCGGCGACGAGCAGTACTTC. Translation gives CASSLLGQGGDEQYF.

The V call is TRBV5-1, the J call TRBJ2-7; 11 nucleotides align to TRBD2. CDR3 length equals 16 residues. Germline V lookup: CDR1 SGHRS, CDR2 YFSETQ. Unmatched junction bases numbered 6, after V lost 0 bases and J lost 4 bases. CDR3 protein: CASSLGLAGKGYEQYF. The CDR3 DNA reads TGCGCCAGCAGCTTGGGACTAGCGGGGAAAGGGTACGAGCAGTACTTC. Together with reference TRBV5-1 and TRBJ2-7, the CDR3 gives the full variable domain: KAGVTQTPRYLIKTRGQQVTLSCSPISGHRSVSWYQQTPGQGLQFLFEYFSETQRNKGNFPGRFSGRQFSNSRSEMNVSTLELGDSALYLCASSLGLAGKGYEQYFGPGTRLTVT.

In its sample, this clonotype was seen many times. The chain couples TRBV12-3 or TRBV12-4 to TRBJ1-2; TRBD1 matches 7 bases. The junction had 9 bases not matched to a gene; V was cut back by 6 bases and J by 8 bases. This CDR3 is 13 amino acids long. The CDR3 DNA reads TGTGCCAGCAGCCCGGACAGGTCAGGAGGCTACACCTTC. Protein: CASSPDRSGGYTF.

There are many counts of this clonotype. The rearrangement links TRBV5-8 to TRBJ2-5; no reliable D call. CDR1 and CDR2 (germline): SGHTS, YDEGEE. Trimming took 0 bases from V and 9 from J, leaving 15 bases between them. The CDR3 totals 14 residues. The CDR3 DNA sequence: TGTGCCAGCAGCTTGGGCGTCGGTCTTGGGGCCCAGTACTTC. It yields the protein CASSLGVGLGAQYF.

V is TRBV12-3 or TRBV12-4 and J is TRBJ1-5, with a tentative D call TRBD1 (6 bases). Trimming took off 7 bases at V and 1 base at J, with 17 bases between the two ends. The CDR3 contains 16 residues. CDR3: CASNLGGERSNQPQHF. The CDR3, as DNA: TGTGCCAGCAATCTAGGGGGGGAGAGGAGCAATCAGCCCCAGCATTTT.

A note on this clonotype: Given a much more abundant clone one base away, this may be a read error. V gene TRBV7-9 combines with J gene TRBJ2-7, with 8 bases matching TRBD1. Germline CDR1 and CDR2: SEHNR and FQNEAQ (reference sequence). The CDR3 runs 16 residues. Unmatched junction bases numbered 14, after V lost 8 bases and J lost 2 bases. The CDR3 here is CASGQAQGTGAYEQYF. The CDR3 region has the DNA TGTGCCAGCGGCCAAGCCCAAGGGACAGGAGCCTACGAGCAGTACTTC.

This clonotype was counted many times. This chain links TRBV2 with TRBJ1-3; D is undetermined. Germline CDR1 reads SNHLY; CDR2 reads FYNNEI. Between the trimmed V and J ends, which lost 6 bases and 2 bases, there was a span of 11 bases. This CDR3 comprises 14 residues. In DNA form, the CDR3 reads TGTGCCAGCAGCCTCGGACCCCCTGGAAACACCATATATTTT. Translated, it gives CASSLGPPGNTIYF.

A few counts support this clonotype. The chain carries TRBV4-3 and TRBJ2-7, with D perhaps given as TRBD1 or TRBD2 (6 bases each). Trimming stripped 6 bases from V and 3 bases from J, with 12 bases between. The CDR3 spans 13 residues. The germline V gene encodes CDR1 LGHNA and CDR2 YSLEER. The CDR3 reads CASRGGLIYEQYF. The DNA of the CDR3 is TGCGCCAGCAGAGGGGGACTGATCTACGAGCAGTACTTC.

This clonotype was seen only a few times. This may be a read error: a much more frequent sequence differs by one nucleotide. The rearrangement joins TRBV2 to TRBJ2-1; 8 positions agree with TRBD2. Germline V lookup: CDR1 SNHLY, CDR2 FYNNEI. This CDR3 is 15 amino acids long. The DNA for the CDR3 is TGTGCCAGCAGCCCGAGAAGCGGGAGTTACAATGAGCAGTCCTTC. Protein product: CASSPRSGSYNEQSF.

Many counts were recorded for this clonotype. The chain carries TRBV2 and TRBJ1-2, with D perhaps matching TRBD1 (6 bases). The CDR3 spans 13 residues. Trimming shortened V by 6 bases and J by 2 bases, and 10 bases separated the two germline ends. The germline gives CDR1 SNHLY, CDR2 FYNNEI. CDR3 in amino acids: CASSVTGNYGYTF. DNA of the CDR3: TGTGCCAGCAGCGTAACAGGGAACTATGGCTACACCTTC.

This clonotype was seen at least ten times. This rearrangement joins TRBV6-1 to TRBJ1-1, with 9 bases that match TRBD1. The trim removed 7 bases at V and 7 bases at J, leaving 13 bases unmatched. Germline assignment: CDR1 MNHNS and CDR2 SASEGT. The CDR3 sequence is 15 residues long. This CDR3 is CASNPSGDRVNEAFF. CDR3 nucleotide sequence: TGTGCCAGCAACCCATCCGGGGACAGGGTCAATGAAGCTTTCTTT.

This clonotype was counted ten times or more. The V gene is TRBV7-2, the J gene TRBJ2-7; TRBD1 matches 8 bases. This CDR3 comprises 13 residues. The ends lost 5 bases at V and 6 bases at J; junction bases unmatched: 6. The germline V gene encodes CDR1 SGHTA and CDR2 FQGNSA. CDR3 in amino acids: CASSTDREAEQYF. The CDR3 nucleotides read TGTGCCAGCAGCACGGACAGGGAGGCCGAGCAGTACTTC.

The J gene is TRBJ1-2, the V gene TRBV5-1, with 7 bases aligning to TRBD1. V shed 0 bases, J shed 5 bases, and the junction held 4 bases outside the gene matches. Per the germline V gene, CDR1 is SGHRS and CDR2 is YFSETQ. The CDR3 loop spans 14 amino acids. The CDR3 DNA sequence: TGCGCCAGCAGCTTGGGCGGACAGGAATATGGCTACACCTTC. Its translation: CASSLGGQEYGYTF.

In this sample, this clonotype turned up many times. CDR3 bases: TGTGCCAGCAGGAGGGACAGGGGGGCCCAGAACACTGAAGCTTTCTTT. Its translation is CASRRDRGAQNTEAFF. This chain joins TRBV7-2 and TRBJ1-1, with 11 bases fitting TRBD1. The germline gives CDR1 SGHTA, CDR2 FQGNSA. The CDR3 totals 16 residues. V was pared by 6 bases and J by 1 base, with 7 bases of the junction left unmatched.

The V and J genes are TRBV29-1 and TRBJ1-1; D gene ambiguous. Trimming took off 5 bases at V and 0 bases at J, with 7 bases between the two ends. The germline gives CDR1 SQVTM, CDR2 ANQGSEA. This CDR3 is built from 12 residues. This CDR3 is CSVSYVNTEAFF. For the CDR3, the DNA is TGCAGCGTTTCATATGTGAACACTGAAGCTTTCTTT.

This clonotype was detected a few times. The chain links TRBV12-3 or TRBV12-4 to TRBJ2-2; either TRBD1 or TRBD2 may fit D (6 bases each). The CDR3 totals 15 residues. Trimming removed 3 bases at V and 4 bases at J, with 12 bases between. The CDR3 DNA reads TGTGCCAGCAGTTTGATACAGGGAGGCACCGGGGAGCTGTTTTTT. Translation: CASSLIQGGTGELFF.